Listed below are T cell receptor beta chains from one sample, sequenced in a study of cytomegalovirus exposure and HLA in healthy donors. TCRdb's table, derived via immunoSEQ multiplex PCR, lists solely in-frame clones and lacks some. The table includes roughly 120,000 clones, around 73% detected once. The sample taken for sequencing was PBMCs. Every receptor here comes from a man between 40 and 49 years old in good health and CMV-seronegative. Each CDR3 is given with its conserved first and last residue. A D gene is named only where the DNA matches it firmly. Clone size appears in some rows only: once, few, many, or a class for an expanded clone.

D gene	clone size	V gene	J gene	CDR3 DNA	CDR3 protein
-	-	TRBV5-8	TRBJ1-2	TGTGCCAGCAGCCCACCTCGCTATAACTATGGCTACACCTTC	CASSPPRYNYGYTF
TRBD1	-	TRBV19	TRBJ1-2	TGTGCCAGTAGGAACGCAGGGGGTACGGGCTACACCTTC	CASRNAGGTGYTF
TRBD2	-	TRBV28	TRBJ2-7	TGTGCCAGCAGTTTGTTTCGGGGGGGCACGTACGAGCAGTACTTC	CASSLFRGGTYEQYF
-	-	TRBV4-2	TRBJ2-1	TGTGCCAGCAGCCAATCAGGACTCCTACTAGACAATGAGCAGTTCTTC	CASSQSGLLLDNEQFF
-	-	TRBV18	TRBJ1-4	TGTGCCAGCTCACCAAATTCCGGGGAGAATGAAAAACTGTTTTTT	CASSPNSGENEKLFF
-	-	TRBV7-2	TRBJ2-1	TGTGCCAGCAGCTCGTACGGGGAAAGGGATGAGCAGTTCTTC	CASSSYGERDEQFF
-	-	TRBV11-2	TRBJ2-2	TGTGCCAGCAGCTTAGCCAACAACTCCCCGGGCGGGGAGCTGTTTTTT	CASSLANNSPGGELFF
TRBD1	-	TRBV7-3	TRBJ1-6	TGTGCCAGCAGCTCAACCGACAGGGAAGGGTCACCCCTCCACTTT	CASSSTDREGSPLHF
-	few	TRBV10-3	TRBJ1-1	TGTGCCATCAGTGAGTCAGAGTATATGAACACTGAAGCTTTCTTT	CAISESEYMNTEAFF
-	-	TRBV7-2	TRBJ1-6	TGTGCCAGCAGCTTAAACGTCTTCGGGAGTATTGGATCACCCCTCCACTTT	CASSLNVFGSIGSPLHF
TRBD2	-	TRBV2	TRBJ2-3	TGTGCCAGCACGGGGGGGTGGACAGATACGCAGTATTTT	CASTGGWTDTQYF
-	-	TRBV7-9	TRBJ2-3	TGTGCCAGCAGCTTGGTCTCACAAGATACGCAGTATTTT	CASSLVSQDTQYF
-	-	TRBV4-3	TRBJ1-3	TGCGCCAGCAGCCAAGAACAGGGTCTCGGAAACACCATATATTTT	CASSQEQGLGNTIYF
TRBD1	-	TRBV5-6	TRBJ2-3	TGTGCCAGCAGCTTGGTACCGGGACAGGGAACAGATACGCAGTATTTT	CASSLVPGQGTDTQYF
TRBD2	-	TRBV4-1	TRBJ2-3	TGCGCCAGCGGGCCCCCACCGGGGGGGTATTTGGATACGCAGTATTTT	CASGPPPGGYLDTQYF
TRBD2	-	TRBV27	TRBJ2-3	TGTGCCAGCAGTTTGATTCTTGACGGGGGGGCCTCAGATACGCAGTATTTT	CASSLILDGGASDTQYF
TRBD2	-	TRBV10-3	TRBJ2-5	TGTGCCATCCGTGAGCCCAGACTAGCGGGGAGAAAAGAGACCCAGTACTTC	CAIREPRLAGRKETQYF
-	-	TRBV6-5	TRBJ1-2	TGTGCCAGCAGCTCACCAAGAGCTAGCGGCTACACCTTC	CASSSPRASGYTF
-	-	TRBV21-1	TRBJ2-7	TGTGCCAGCAGCTCCCTAGCGGGGGGGAGCTACGAGCAGTACTTC	CASSSLAGGSYEQYF
-	-	TRBV19	TRBJ1-4	TGTGCCAGTAGTATGAGGGCAACTAATGAAAAACTGTTTTTT	CASSMRATNEKLFF
-	-	TRBV4-2	TRBJ1-2	TGTGCCAGCAGCCAAGGGATTGCGCAGGGGCCCCCCTTGCGTGGCTACACCTTC	CASSQGIAQGPPLRGYTF
-	-	TRBV27	TRBJ1-1	TGTGCCAGCAGTTTGGCAGGGGCCGGCACTGAAGCTTTCTTT	CASSLAGAGTEAFF
-	-	TRBV7-9	TRBJ1-3	TGTGCCAGCAGCTTAGGGCGGTTGACGCCGGCCGGAAACACCATATATTTT	CASSLGRLTPAGNTIYF
-	once	TRBV6-1	TRBJ2-7	TGTGCCAGCAGGGAGGGACGGAACTACGAGCAGTACTTC	CASREGRNYEQYF
-	-	TRBV15	TRBJ2-5	TGTGCCACCAGCAAGGACTCGCGTCTCCGCACCCAGTACTTC	CATSKDSRLRTQYF
TRBD1	-	TRBV11-2	TRBJ2-7	TGTGCCAGCAGCTTGGGCCGGGACAGGGGTAACGAGCAGTACTTC	CASSLGRDRGNEQYF
-	-	TRBV29-1	TRBJ2-7	TGCAGCGTTGAAGAGGCGGGGCAGGGGGGAATCTACGAGCAGTACTTC	CSVEEAGQGGIYEQYF
-	-	TRBV4-3	TRBJ1-1	TGCGCCAGCAGCCAAGATCTAAATTACGTCACTGAAGCTTTCTTT	CASSQDLNYVTEAFF
-	-	TRBV5-4	TRBJ1-5	TGTGCCAGCAGCTTGGGTATGGGGGCAAATCAGCCCCAGCATTTT	CASSLGMGANQPQHF
-	few	TRBV4-2	TRBJ1-1	TGTGCCAGCAGCCAGGACACGACAGAAGCTTTCTTT	CASSQDTTEAFF
TRBD1	-	TRBV2	TRBJ2-1	TGTGCCAGCAGGGTGGGACAGGGTTACAATGAGCAGTTCTTC	CASRVGQGYNEQFF
TRBD1	-	TRBV15	TRBJ2-1	TGTGCCACCCGGCCGGGACAGGGGTTCAATGAGCAGTTCTTC	CATRPGQGFNEQFF
-	-	TRBV28	TRBJ1-4	TGTGCCAGCAGGGGAGTCAGGGGTGCGACTAATGAAAAACTGTTTTTT	CASRGVRGATNEKLFF
TRBD1	-	TRBV2	TRBJ1-4	TGTGCCAGCAGGGACCCGGACAGGGGATTTGAAAAACTGTTTTTT	CASRDPDRGFEKLFF
TRBD1	-	TRBV25-1	TRBJ1-2	TGTGCCAGCAGTGAGCGGACAGGGGGCGCGTATGCTGATGGCTACACCTTC	CASSERTGGAYADGYTF
-	few	TRBV4-2	TRBJ1-2	TGTGCCAGCAGCCAAGATTTCACAGCCGTGGATGGCTACACCTTC	CASSQDFTAVDGYTF
TRBD1	-	TRBV4-1	TRBJ1-1	TGCGCCAGCAGCCAAGAAGGACAGGGTGGCACTGAAGCTTTCTTT	CASSQEGQGGTEAFF
-	few	TRBV5-4	TRBJ2-7	TGCGCCAGCAGCCAAACAAGGACAGAACCCTACGAGCAGTACTTC	CASSQTRTEPYEQYF
TRBD1	-	TRBV27	TRBJ2-3	TGTGCCAGCAGTCCCTCGACAGGGTACACAGATACGCAGTATTTT	CASSPSTGYTDTQYF
-	-	TRBV19	TRBJ1-1	TGTGCCAGTACCCCCCCCGGACAGATACCTGAAGCTTTCTTT	CASTPPGQIPEAFF
-	-	TRBV28	TRBJ2-1	TGTGCCAGCAGTCCCGGAGGGAATGAGCAGTTCTTC	CASSPGGNEQFF